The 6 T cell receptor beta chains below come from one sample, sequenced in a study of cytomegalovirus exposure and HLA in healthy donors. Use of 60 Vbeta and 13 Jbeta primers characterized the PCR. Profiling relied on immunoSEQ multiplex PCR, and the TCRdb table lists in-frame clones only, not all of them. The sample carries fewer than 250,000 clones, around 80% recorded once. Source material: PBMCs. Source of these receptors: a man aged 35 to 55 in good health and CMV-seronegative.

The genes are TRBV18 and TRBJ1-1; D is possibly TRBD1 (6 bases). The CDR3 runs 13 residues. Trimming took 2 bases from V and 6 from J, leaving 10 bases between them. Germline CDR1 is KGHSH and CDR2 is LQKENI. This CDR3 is CASSPKQGAEAFF. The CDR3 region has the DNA TGTGCCAGCTCACCAAAACAGGGCGCTGAAGCTTTCTTT.

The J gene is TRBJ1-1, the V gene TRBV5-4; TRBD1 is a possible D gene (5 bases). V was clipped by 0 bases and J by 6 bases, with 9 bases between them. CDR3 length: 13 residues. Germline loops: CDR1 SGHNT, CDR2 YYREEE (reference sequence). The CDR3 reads CASSLAPTAEAFF. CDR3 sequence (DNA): TGTGCCAGCAGCTTGGCCCCGACAGCTGAAGCTTTCTTT.

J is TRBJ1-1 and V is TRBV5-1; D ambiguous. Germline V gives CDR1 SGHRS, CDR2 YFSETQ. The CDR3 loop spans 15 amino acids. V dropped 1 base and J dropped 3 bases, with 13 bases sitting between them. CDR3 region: CASSLLSRADTEAFF. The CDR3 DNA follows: TGCGCCAGCAGCTTGTTATCGAGGGCCGACACTGAAGCTTTCTTT.

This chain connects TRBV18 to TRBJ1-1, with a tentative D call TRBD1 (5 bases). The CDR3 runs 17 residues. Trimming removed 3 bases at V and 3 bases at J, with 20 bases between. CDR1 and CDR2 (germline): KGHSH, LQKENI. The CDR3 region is CASSPPWGEGRDTEAFF. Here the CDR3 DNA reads TGTGCCAGCTCACCCCCTTGGGGGGAAGGAAGAGACACTGAAGCTTTCTTT.

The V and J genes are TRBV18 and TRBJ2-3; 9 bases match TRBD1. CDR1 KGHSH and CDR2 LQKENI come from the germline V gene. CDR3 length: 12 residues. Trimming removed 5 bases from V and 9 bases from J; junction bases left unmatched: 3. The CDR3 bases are TGTGCCAGCTCATGGGACAGGGAAACGCAGTATTTT. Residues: CASSWDRETQYF.

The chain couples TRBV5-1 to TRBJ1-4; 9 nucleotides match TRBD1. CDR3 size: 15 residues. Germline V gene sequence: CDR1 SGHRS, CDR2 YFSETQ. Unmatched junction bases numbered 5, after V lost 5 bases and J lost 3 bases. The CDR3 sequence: CASSPQGAANEKLFF. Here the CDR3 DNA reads TGCGCCAGCAGTCCACAGGGGGCGGCTAATGAAAAACTGTTTTTT.